The clone carrying this T cell receptor (beta chain) was seen just once. Its antigen is not known. The CDR3 length is 15 residues. The ends were cut back, 3 bases at V and 6 bases at J, with 17 bases in the middle. Germline values: CDR1 SEHNR, CDR2 FQNEAQ (reference sequence). The data stem from a study of T cell responses to AZD1222 COVID-19 vaccine. Study-level points and caveats: The CD4 TCRs associated with vaccination extended across spike and predominated at 160-218 and 743-854.

TCRdb's copy holds only in-frame clones and misses some; the assay was immunoSEQ multiplex PCR. The data show around 78,000 clones, with roughly 80% seen just once and about 3% held by the top ten. This TCR was recovered from an adult in good health. Sequenced here: peripheral blood, sampled on day 0 of AZD1222 vaccination. The chain couples TRBV7-9 to TRBJ1-1; D is unresolved. CDR3 in amino acids: CASSFSGGSRAEAFF. DNA for the CDR3: TGTGCCAGCAGCTTTTCGGGCGGGAGTAGGGCTGAAGCTTTCTTT.